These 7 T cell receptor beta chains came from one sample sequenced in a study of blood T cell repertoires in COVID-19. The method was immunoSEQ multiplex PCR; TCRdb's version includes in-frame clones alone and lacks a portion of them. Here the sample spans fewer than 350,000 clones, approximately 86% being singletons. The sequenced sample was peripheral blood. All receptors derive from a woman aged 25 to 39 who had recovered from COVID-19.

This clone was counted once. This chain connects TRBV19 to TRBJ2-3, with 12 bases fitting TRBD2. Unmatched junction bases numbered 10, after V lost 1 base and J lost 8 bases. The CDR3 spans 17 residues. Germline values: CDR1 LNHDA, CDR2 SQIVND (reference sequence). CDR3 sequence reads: CASSIGRRTSGTGTQYF. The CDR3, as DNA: TGTGCCAGTAGTATAGGGCGGCGGACTAGCGGGACGGGTACGCAGTATTTT.

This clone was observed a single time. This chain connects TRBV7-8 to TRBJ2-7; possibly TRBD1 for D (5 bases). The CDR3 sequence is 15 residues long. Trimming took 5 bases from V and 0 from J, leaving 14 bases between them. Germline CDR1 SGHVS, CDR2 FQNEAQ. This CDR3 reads CASSLTRQSSYEQYF. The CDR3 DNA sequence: TGTGCCAGCAGCCTAACCAGACAGAGCTCCTACGAGCAGTACTTC.

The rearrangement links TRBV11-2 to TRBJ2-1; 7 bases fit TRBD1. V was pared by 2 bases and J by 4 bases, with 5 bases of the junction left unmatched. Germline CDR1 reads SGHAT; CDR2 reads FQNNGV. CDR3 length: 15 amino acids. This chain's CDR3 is CASSLMSGGYNEQFF. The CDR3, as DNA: TGTGCCAGCAGCTTAATGTCAGGGGGTTACAATGAGCAGTTCTTC.

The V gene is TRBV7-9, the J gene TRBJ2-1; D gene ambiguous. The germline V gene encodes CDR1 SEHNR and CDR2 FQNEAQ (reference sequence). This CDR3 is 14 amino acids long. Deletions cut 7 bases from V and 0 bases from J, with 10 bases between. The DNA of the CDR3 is TGTGCCAGCACCCCCCCCTTCTCCTACAATGAGCAGTTCTTC. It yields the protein CASTPPFSYNEQFF.

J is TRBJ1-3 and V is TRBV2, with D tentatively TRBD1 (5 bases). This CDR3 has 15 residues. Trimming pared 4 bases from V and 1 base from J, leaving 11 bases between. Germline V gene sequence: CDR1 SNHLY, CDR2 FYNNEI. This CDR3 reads CASSVDSLSGNTIYF. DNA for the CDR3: TGTGCCAGCAGTGTAGACAGCTTGTCTGGAAACACCATATATTTT.

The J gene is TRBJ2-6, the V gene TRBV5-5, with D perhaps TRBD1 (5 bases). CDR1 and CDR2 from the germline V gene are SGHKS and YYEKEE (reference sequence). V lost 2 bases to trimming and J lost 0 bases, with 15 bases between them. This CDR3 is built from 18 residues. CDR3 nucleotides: TGTGCCAGCAGCTTCGACAGTCCCGAACTCTCTGGGGCCAACGTCCTGACTTTC. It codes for CASSFDSPELSGANVLTF.

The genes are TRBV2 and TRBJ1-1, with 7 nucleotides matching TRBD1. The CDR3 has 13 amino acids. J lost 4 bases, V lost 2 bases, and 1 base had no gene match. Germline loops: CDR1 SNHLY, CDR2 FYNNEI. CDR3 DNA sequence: TGTGCCAGCAGTGAATCAGGGGGCACTGAAGCTTTCTTT. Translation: CASSESGGTEAFF. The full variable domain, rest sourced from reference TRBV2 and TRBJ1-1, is EPEVTQTPSHQVTQMGQEVILRCVPISNHLYFYWYRQILGQKVEFLVSFYNNEISEKSEIFDDQFSVERPDGSNFTLKIRSTKLEDSAMYFCASSESGGTEAFFGQGTRLTVV.